The present T cell receptor beta chain was sequenced within a study of Ad26.COV2.S vaccination and SARS-CoV-2 variants. Overall study context: A participant enrolled in the COV1001 Ad26.COV2.S trial arm provided the sample.

Produced via immunoSEQ multiplex PCR; TCRdb's table is partial and in-frame only. The sample includes about 350,000 clones, 65% to 90% of them seen just once. Trimming stripped 1 base from V and 5 bases from J, with 12 bases between. Germline CDR1 reads GTSNPN; CDR2 reads SVGIG (reference sequence). This CDR3 is 13 amino acids long. Treatment in this sample: about 20 received Ad26.COV2.S at low or high dose, single or two shots; about 5 received placebo; per-sample allocation not given. Samples analyzed were those drawn on day 63 after the first vaccine or placebo injection. Specimen: peripheral blood, collected in a trial of Ad26.COV2.S vaccine versus placebo. The genes are TRBV30 and TRBJ2-7, with unresolved D. The receptor was derived from a person between 18 and 65 years old who received the Ad26.COV2.S COVID-19 vaccine or a placebo. CDR3 amino acids: CAWSGGGSDEQYF. The CDR3 DNA reads TGTGCCTGGAGTGGGGGTGGAAGCGACGAGCAGTACTTC.